Listed below are T cell receptor beta chains from one sample, sequenced in a study of cytomegalovirus exposure and HLA in healthy donors. Sequenced by immunoSEQ multiplex PCR; TCRdb stores in-frame clones only, minus some. The sample shows about 150,000 clones, 65% to 85% of them seen only once. The sequenced sample consisted of PBMCs. Every receptor here comes from a woman aged 40 to 50 in good health and CMV-seropositive. Both conserved end residues are part of each CDR3.

cdr3_aa	v_call	j_call
CAWSKGQGGSPLHF	TRBV30	TRBJ1-6
CASSPDSASGGQQFF	TRBV18	TRBJ2-1
CASSISGGAGQAEQYF	TRBV9	TRBJ2-7
CASRWTGTYEQYF	TRBV2	TRBJ2-7
CASSLSSGANGLTF	TRBV7-8	TRBJ2-6
CAIKEDRGYTF	TRBV10-3	TRBJ1-2
CASSGDRVGYTF	TRBV9	TRBJ1-2
CSVLGVSYEQYF	TRBV29-1	TRBJ2-7
CASIRMGGEKLFF	TRBV6-1	TRBJ1-4
CASSQSRSGRCNQPQHF	TRBV23-1	TRBJ1-5
CSARQGGTGELFF	TRBV29-1	TRBJ2-2
CASSLYGGEEQYF	TRBV7-9	TRBJ2-7
CALAWGPLEQYF	TRBV30	TRBJ2-7
CASSLTVTGELFF	TRBV28	TRBJ2-2
CASTKGGYSNQPQHF	TRBV28	TRBJ1-5
CSVGGTGNEQYF	TRBV29-1	TRBJ2-7
CASSADRIAGNEQFF	TRBV7-6	TRBJ2-1
CASSLVSGAGNTIYF	TRBV7-9	TRBJ1-3
CASSSLARGGADEQYF	TRBV5-5	TRBJ2-7
CASSQDMGTRAVNEQFF	TRBV4-3	TRBJ2-1
CASNHRDRAGEQYF	TRBV6-6	TRBJ2-7
CASSRQGQETQYF	TRBV7-2	TRBJ2-5
CASSPTGFGNQPQHF	TRBV7-2	TRBJ1-5
CASSWGQGTYEQYF	TRBV5-5	TRBJ2-7
CSAITGNTIYF	TRBV20-1	TRBJ1-3
CASRGLRETQYF	TRBV7-2	TRBJ2-5
CASSITSPNLATIYNEQFF	TRBV7-8	TRBJ2-1
CASSPHLTGDYGYTF	TRBV4-3	TRBJ1-2
CASSNDRVSSYEQYF	TRBV2	TRBJ2-7
CASSPDNTDTQYF	TRBV4-2	TRBJ2-3